The text below deals with one TCR beta chain. The data originate from a study of blood T cell repertoires in COVID-19. The CDR3 runs 13 residues. Germline V lookup: CDR1 SGHAT, CDR2 FQNNGV. The V end was cut by 1 base, the J end by 8 bases, with 11 bases between. Repertoires were generated with immunoSEQ multiplex PCR, while TCRdb's copy carries only in-frame clones and drops some. The data show approximately 76,000 clones, with 75% to 85% seen just once and 5% to 7% held by the top ten. Sequencing was done on a sample of peripheral blood. The TCR was taken from a woman aged 55-69 years with acute or convalescent COVID-19. The chain is built from TRBV11-2 and TRBJ1-2, with TRBD1 as a possible D gene (6 bases). The CDR3 DNA sequence: TGTGCCAGCAGCTTAGCCCACAGGGAAGGCTACACCTTC. It yields the protein CASSLAHREGYTF. The full variable domain, its missing parts supplied by reference TRBV11-2 and TRBJ1-2, is EAGVAQSPRYKIIEKRQSVAFWCNPISGHATLYWYQQILGQGPKLLIQFQNNGVVDDSQLPKDRFSAERLKGVDSTLKIQPAKLEDSAVYLCASSLAHREGYTFGSGTRLTVV.